These 24 T cell receptor beta chains were all obtained from the same sample, sequenced in a study of T cells in Graves' hyperthyroidism and ophthalmopathy. TCR beta CDR3 region amplification was performed from RNA transcripts. Using the HTBI primer set, a first-round RT-PCR was run on the TCR CDR3. TCRdb itself ran the multiplex PCR reads through MiXCR, one entry per CDR3 protein. The sample carries more than 300,000 distinct CDR3 sequences, roughly 20% recorded once. Sequenced input: blood. The receptors were gathered from a man aged 18 to 29 with Graves' ophthalmopathy.

There are many counts of this clonotype. The chain couples TRBV7-3 to TRBJ2-3, with unresolved D. The CDR3 contains 17 residues. The germline CDR1 and CDR2 sequences are SGHTA and FQGTGA. Trimming removed 1 base at V and 1 base at J, with 15 bases between. CDR3 DNA sequence: TGTGCCAGCAGCTTAATTCCAGCCATTGACGGCACAGATACGCAGTATTTT. Protein sequence: CASSLIPAIDGTDTQYF.

The gene calls are TRBV6-9 and TRBJ1-2; D gene ambiguous. Germline CDR1 is MNHGY and CDR2 is SVAAGI. Trimming pared 3 bases from V and 6 bases from J, leaving 11 bases between. This CDR3 is 13 amino acids long. In DNA form, the CDR3 reads TGTGCCAGCAGTTACGAGGGTGGCGATGGCTACACCTTC. Translated, it gives CASSYEGGDGYTF.

This clonotype has ten or more counts. This chain joins TRBV2 and TRBJ2-3, with 7 bases fitting TRBD1. The CDR3 length is 14 residues. The ends lost 7 bases at V and 3 bases at J; junction bases unmatched: 7. The germline V gene encodes CDR1 SNHLY and CDR2 FYNNEI. The CDR3 bases are TGTGCCAGCACCCGGACAGGAAGTACAGATACGCAGTATTTT. Protein sequence: CASTRTGSTDTQYF.

This clonotype has only a few counts. A much larger clone differs from this one at a single base, so this may be a read error. This chain links TRBV27 with TRBJ1-3, with TRBD1 as a possible D gene (5 bases). The CDR3 runs to 14 residues. Germline values: CDR1 MNHEY, CDR2 SMNVEV (reference sequence). Trimming took 5 bases from V and 4 from J, leaving 12 bases between them. CDR3 residues: CASSEPGNGNTIYF. CDR3 bases: TGTGCCAGCAGTGAGCCAGGGAACGGAAACACCATATATTTT.

This clonotype was counted ten times or more. CDR3 DNA sequence: TGCGCCAGCGCTCGGGACAGGGGTTTTAATTCACCCCTCCACTTT. This sequence encodes CASARDRGFNSPLHF. This chain uses TRBV5-1 with TRBJ1-6; 10 bases map to TRBD1. The CDR3 has 15 residues. Trimming took 7 bases from V and 6 from J; bases not matched to a gene: 7. Germline V gene data show CDR1 as SGHRS and CDR2 as YFSETQ.

This clonotype was seen repeatedly, ten times or more. The V call is TRBV12-3 or TRBV12-4, the J call TRBJ2-3; D remains ambiguous. V lost 3 bases and J lost 0, with 7 bases in between. The CDR3 totals 14 residues. CDR3 nucleotides: TGTGCCAGCAGTTTGGCTCACAGCACAGATACGCAGTATTTT. It yields the protein CASSLAHSTDTQYF.

The chain carries TRBV24-1 and TRBJ2-3; D is unclear. Germline CDR1 and CDR2: KGHDR and SFDVKD. V was cut by 2 bases and J by 2 bases, with 4 bases left in between. This CDR3 contains 13 residues. This chain's CDR3 is CATSDSHTDTQYF. The CDR3 coding sequence is TGTGCCACCAGTGATTCTCACACAGATACGCAGTATTTT.

In this sample, this clonotype turned up many times. The V call is TRBV6-1, the J call TRBJ2-3; 13 nucleotides align to TRBD2. V lost 5 bases to trimming and J lost 4 bases; unmatched junction nucleotides: 3. The CDR3 consists of 15 residues. CDR1 is MNHNS and CDR2 is SASEGT in the germline V gene. The CDR3 DNA reads TGTGCCAGCAGTTACGGACTAGCGGGGGCAGATACGCAGTATTTT. Translated: CASSYGLAGADTQYF.

The gene calls are TRBV28 and TRBJ1-5, with no clear D. The CDR3 has 14 amino acids. Per germline, CDR1 MDHEN and CDR2 SYDVKM. The V end lost 6 bases, the J end lost 4 bases, and 13 bases lay between the germline ends. The CDR3 here is CASSQTMGNQPQHF. The CDR3 bases are TGTGCCAGCAGCCAGACGATGGGTAATCAGCCCCAGCATTTT.

The rearrangement joins TRBV5-8 to TRBJ1-5; 7 bases match TRBD1. Trimming at V came to 5 bases and at J to 6 bases, leaving 8 bases not matched to a gene. The CDR3 has 14 residues. CDR1 and CDR2 (germline): SGHTS, YDEGEE. The CDR3 sequence is CASRHKRDSQPQHF. CDR3 in DNA: TGTGCCAGCAGACATAAGCGGGACAGTCAGCCCCAGCATTTT.

This clonotype was recorded at least ten times. The chain links TRBV3-1 to TRBJ2-7; unclear D gene. V was cut by 2 bases and J by 4 bases, with 12 bases left in between. This CDR3 region has 14 residues. The germline V gene has CDR1 LGHDT and CDR2 YNNKEL (reference sequence). CDR3 sequence reads: CASSQMGNLYEQYF. DNA of the CDR3: TGTGCCAGCAGCCAAATGGGGAATCTATACGAGCAGTACTTC.

This clonotype showed up just a few times. The chain couples TRBV7-9 to TRBJ2-2; D unresolved. CDR1 is SEHNR, CDR2 FQNEAQ, per germline (reference sequence). The CDR3 has 11 residues. V gave up 7 bases and J gave up 4 bases, with 4 bases separating them. The CDR3 is CASNPTGELFF. In DNA form, the CDR3 reads TGTGCCAGCAACCCCACCGGGGAGCTGTTTTTT.

This clonotype has at least ten counts. This chain joins TRBV28 and TRBJ1-2; no firm D call. Germline CDR1 MDHEN, CDR2 SYDVKM. This CDR3 contains 14 residues. Trimming pared 2 bases from V and 8 bases from J, leaving 15 bases between. The CDR3 here is CASSLGTAGDGYTF. The CDR3, as DNA: TGTGCCAGCAGTTTAGGAACGGCCGGAGACGGCTACACCTTC.

The chain uses TRBV9 and TRBJ2-5; a weak D match, TRBD1 (7 bases). Per germline, CDR1 SGDLS and CDR2 YYNGEE. Between the trimmed V and J ends, which lost 0 bases and 5 bases, there was a span of 14 bases. The CDR3 consists of 15 residues. The CDR3 reads CASSVVPGGGETQYF. As DNA, the CDR3 is TGTGCCAGCAGCGTAGTACCAGGGGGAGGTGAGACCCAGTACTTC. The full variable domain, rest sourced from reference TRBV9 and TRBJ2-5, is DSGVTQTPKHLITATGQRVTLRCSPRSGDLSVYWYQQSLDQGLQFLIQYYNGEERAKGNILERFSAQQFPDLHSELNLSSLELGDSALYFCASSVVPGGGETQYFGPGTRLLVL.

The chain combines TRBV6-2 or TRBV6-3 with TRBJ1-2, with a tentative D call TRBD1 (5 bases). The CDR3 is 14 residues long. V was shortened by 0 bases and J by 9 bases, with 14 bases between the two germline ends. The V gene's germline CDR1 is MNHEY and CDR2 SVGEGT. In DNA form, the CDR3 reads TGTGCCAGCAGTTACTCAGCAGGGAAAAGTAGCTACACCTTC. Residues: CASSYSAGKSSYTF.

CDR3 nucleotides: TGTGCCAGCAGCCAACAGAGCTCTGGGGCCAACGTCCTGACTTTC. Amino acid sequence: CASSQQSSGANVLTF. J is TRBJ2-6 and V is TRBV3-1; no clear D. This CDR3 has 15 amino acids. V lost 2 bases and J lost 0, with 5 bases in between. Germline assignment: CDR1 LGHDT and CDR2 YNNKEL (reference sequence).

This clonotype was observed a single time. The CDR3 sequence: CASSWSRGNTEAFF. The CDR3 nucleotides are TGCGCCAGCAGCTGGAGCAGGGGCAACACTGAAGCTTTCTTT. The rearrangement links TRBV5-1 to TRBJ1-1; possible D gene TRBD1, 6 bases. The CDR3 has 14 amino acids. Per the germline V gene, CDR1 is SGHRS and CDR2 is YFSETQ. The V end was cut by 3 bases, the J end by 2 bases, with 11 bases between.

This clonotype was seen repeatedly, ten times or more. This sequence joins TRBV5-1 and TRBJ1-5, with D perhaps matching TRBD1 (5 bases). CDR1 SGHRS and CDR2 YFSETQ come from the germline V gene. The V end was cut by 4 bases, the J end by 0 bases, with 11 bases between. This CDR3 comprises 15 residues. CDR3 loop: CASSPGGISNQPQHF. In nucleotides, the CDR3 is TGCGCCAGCAGCCCGGGGGGGATTAGCAATCAGCCCCAGCATTTT.

This clonotype was seen at least ten times. V and J are TRBV3-1 and TRBJ2-1; 14 bases map to TRBD2. J was trimmed by 7 bases and V by 3 bases; bases with no gene match: 2. This CDR3 comprises 15 residues. The germline V gene has CDR1 LGHDT and CDR2 YNNKEL (reference sequence). CDR3 residues: CASSQGTSGGNEQFF. CDR3 sequence (DNA): TGTGCCAGCAGCCAGGGGACTAGCGGGGGAAATGAGCAGTTCTTC.

The chain is built from TRBV29-1 and TRBJ1-2; no definite D call. Trimming left V 3 bases short and J 1 base short, with 6 bases between. The CDR3 covers 12 residues. CDR1 is SQVTM and CDR2 is ANQGSEA in the germline V gene. CDR3 protein: CSVDVSNYGYTF. CDR3 DNA sequence: TGCAGCGTTGACGTTAGTAACTATGGCTACACCTTC.

This clonotype was detected ten times or more. The chain combines TRBV20-1 with TRBJ2-1; D uncertain. V was pared by 3 bases and J by 4 bases, with 13 bases between. The CDR3 sequence is 14 residues long. Per the germline V gene, CDR1 is DFQATT and CDR2 is SNEGSKA (reference sequence). CDR3 coding DNA: TGCAGTGCTAGGGACCAGGACCTTTACAATGAGCAGTTCTTC. Its protein is CSARDQDLYNEQFF.

This clonotype has a handful of counts. The chain combines TRBV5-1 with TRBJ2-1; maybe TRBD2 (6 bases). The CDR3 is 13 amino acids. Germline assignment: CDR1 SGHRS and CDR2 YFSETQ. Trimming left V 4 bases short and J 12 bases short, with 17 bases between. In nucleotides, the CDR3 is TGCGCCAGCAGCCCCCGGGGGTACAATCGGCAGTTCTTC. Protein: CASSPRGYNRQFF.

The rearrangement uses TRBV7-9 and TRBJ2-2; 12 nucleotides line up with TRBD2. This CDR3 has 19 amino acids. J was trimmed by 0 bases and V by 5 bases; bases with no gene match: 10. Germline CDR1 SEHNR, CDR2 FQNEAQ (reference sequence). The CDR3 spells CASSQEGLAGFANTGELFF. The DNA for the CDR3 is TGTGCCAGCAGCCAAGAGGGACTAGCGGGTTTCGCGAACACCGGGGAGCTGTTTTTT.

This chain joins TRBV12-3 or TRBV12-4 and TRBJ1-3; D not resolved. CDR3 length: 16 residues. V was trimmed by 7 bases and J by 0 bases, leaving 16 bases between them. The CDR3 sequence: CASTPLISSSGNTIYF. In DNA form, the CDR3 reads TGTGCCAGCACCCCTCTCATAAGTAGCTCTGGAAACACCATATATTTT.